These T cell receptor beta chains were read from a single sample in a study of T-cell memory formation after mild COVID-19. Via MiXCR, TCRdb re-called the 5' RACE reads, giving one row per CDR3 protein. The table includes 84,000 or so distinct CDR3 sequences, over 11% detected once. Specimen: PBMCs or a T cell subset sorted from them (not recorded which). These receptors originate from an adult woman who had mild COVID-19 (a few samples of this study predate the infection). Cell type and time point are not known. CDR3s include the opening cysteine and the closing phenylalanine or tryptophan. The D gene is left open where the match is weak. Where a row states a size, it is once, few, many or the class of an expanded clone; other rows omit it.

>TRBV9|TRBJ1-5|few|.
TGTGCCAGCAGCGTAGGAGGGAATAGCAATCAGCCCCAGCATTTT
CASSVGGNSNQPQHF
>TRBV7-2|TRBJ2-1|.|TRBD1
TGTGCCAGCAGCTTTACAGGGGATGATGAGCAGTTCTTC
CASSFTGDDEQFF
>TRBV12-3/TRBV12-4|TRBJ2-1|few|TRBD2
TGTGCCAGCAGTTTTGGGACTAGCGGGAGGCCGGGGAATGAGCAGTTCTTC
CASSFGTSGRPGNEQFF
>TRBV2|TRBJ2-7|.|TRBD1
TGTGCCAGCACCGAGGTAGGACAGGGGTCCTACGAGCAGTACTTC
CASTEVGQGSYEQYF
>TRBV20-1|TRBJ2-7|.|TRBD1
TGCAGTGCTAGAGAGGACAGGGGCTACTCCTACGAGCAGTACTTC
CSAREDRGYSYEQYF
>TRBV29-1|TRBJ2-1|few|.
TGCAGCGTTGAGTTTGTCGGGCGGGCCAACTACAATGAGCAGTTCTTC
CSVEFVGRANYNEQFF
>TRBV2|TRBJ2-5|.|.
TGTGCCAGCAGTGAGCGGGACAGACGCCAAGAGACCCAGTACTTC
CASSERDRRQETQYF
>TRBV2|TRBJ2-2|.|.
TGTGCCAGCAGTGGATACGGGAGAACCGGGGAGCTGTTTTTT
CASSGYGRTGELFF
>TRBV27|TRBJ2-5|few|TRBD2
TGTGCCAGCAGTGCGACTAGCGGGGGGGCCGGGGAGACCCAGTACTTC
CASSATSGGAGETQYF
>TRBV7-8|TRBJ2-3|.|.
TGTGCCAGCAGCTTAGCTAGCGGCACAGATACGCAGTATTTT
CASSLASGTDTQYF
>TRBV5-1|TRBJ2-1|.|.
TGCGCCAGCAGCTTGATCACCCAAGGGGGGGCGCAAAATGAGCAGTTCTTC
CASSLITQGGAQNEQFF
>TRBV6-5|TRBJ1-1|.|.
TGTGCCAGCAGTTTGCGGGGATCAAACACTGAAGCTTTCTTT
CASSLRGSNTEAFF
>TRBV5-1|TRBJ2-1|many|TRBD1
TGCGCCAGCAGCTTGGCTGGACAGGGCTCCTACAATGAGCAGTTCTTC
CASSLAGQGSYNEQFF
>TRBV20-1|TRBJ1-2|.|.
TGCAGTGCTAGAGATCTGTCGGCATATGGCTACACCTTC
CSARDLSAYGYTF
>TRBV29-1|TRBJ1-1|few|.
TGCAGCGTTGTCGAGGATAACACTGAAGCTTTCTTT
CSVVEDNTEAFF
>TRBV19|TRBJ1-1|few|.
TGTGCCAGTAGTATAGCGGGATTGGACACTGAAGCTTTCTTT
CASSIAGLDTEAFF
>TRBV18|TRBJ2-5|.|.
TGTGCCAGCTCACCGGGGAGCGGAGAGACCCAGTACTTC
CASSPGSGETQYF
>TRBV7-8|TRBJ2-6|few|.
TGTGCCAGCAACCATCGTCCAACAGGAGCTGGGGCCAACGTCCTGACTTTC
CASNHRPTGAGANVLTF
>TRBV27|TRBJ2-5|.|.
TGTGCCAGCAGCGACGTCGGGACGTCCCAAGAGACCCAGTACTTC
CASSDVGTSQETQYF
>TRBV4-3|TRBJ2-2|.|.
TGCGCCAGCAGCCCGACAGAGAACACCGGGGAGCTGTTTTTT
CASSPTENTGELFF
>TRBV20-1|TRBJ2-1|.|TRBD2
TGCAGTGCTCCGAGACTAGCGGGTTGGTACAATGAGCAGTTCTTC
CSAPRLAGWYNEQFF
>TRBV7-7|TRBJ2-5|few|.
TGTGCTAGCAGCTTAGTGTGGCAGGAGGGGGAGACCCAGTACTTC
CASSLVWQEGETQYF
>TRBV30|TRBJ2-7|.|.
TGTGCCTGGAATCGTCGGGGGAATAAGCGGGAGCAGTACTTC
CAWNRRGNKREQYF
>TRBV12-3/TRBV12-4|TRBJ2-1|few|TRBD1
TGTGCCAGCAGTTTTTCGTTCACCAGGACAGGGCGCAATGAGCAGTTCTTC
CASSFSFTRTGRNEQFF
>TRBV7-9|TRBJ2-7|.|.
TGTGCCAGCAGCTTTACCCAGCCAGTTGCGTCCTACGAGCAGTACTTC
CASSFTQPVASYEQYF
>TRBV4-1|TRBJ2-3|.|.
TGCGCCAGCAGCCATTCCCTCCGGGACGTCGATACGCAGTATTTT
CASSHSLRDVDTQYF
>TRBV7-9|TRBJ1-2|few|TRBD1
TGTGCCAGCAGCTTTCGGCAGGGGGCGGAAGGCTACACCTTC
CASSFRQGAEGYTF
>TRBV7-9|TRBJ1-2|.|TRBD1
TGTGACAGCAGCTCGACAGGGGAGGGCGGCTACACCTTC
CDSSSTGEGGYTF
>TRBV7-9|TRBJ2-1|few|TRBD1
TGTGCCAGCAGTTGGGACAGTTACAATGAGCAGTTCTTC
CASSWDSYNEQFF
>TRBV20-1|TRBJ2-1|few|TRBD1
TGCAGTGCTCGCACAGGGGTCGATGAGCAGTTCTTC
CSARTGVDEQFF
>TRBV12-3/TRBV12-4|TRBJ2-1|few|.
TGTGCCAGCAGTTTAGTGTATGAGCAGTTCTTC
CASSLVYEQFF
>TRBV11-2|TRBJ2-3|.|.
TGTGCCAGCAGCTTCGAAAGCGGGAGCACAGATACGCAGTATTTT
CASSFESGSTDTQYF
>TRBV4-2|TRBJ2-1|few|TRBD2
TGTGCCAGCAGCCAAGATGCCGCGGGAGTTGGAAATGAGCAGTTCTTC
CASSQDAAGVGNEQFF
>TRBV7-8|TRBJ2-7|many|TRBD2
TGTGCCAGCACCCCGGGACTAGCGGGTAGCTCCTACGAGCAGTACTTC
CASTPGLAGSSYEQYF
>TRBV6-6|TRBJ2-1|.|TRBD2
TGTGCCAGCACCTTAGCGGGGTCGGGGGGGAATGAGCAGTTCTTC
CASTLAGSGGNEQFF
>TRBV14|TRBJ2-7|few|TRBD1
TGTGCCAGCAGCCAAGATATCGAGGGGGCAGGGCCCTACGAGCAGTACTTC
CASSQDIEGAGPYEQYF
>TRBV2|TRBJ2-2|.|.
TGTGCCAGCTCTCAGATGACCGGGGAGCTGTTTTTT
CASSQMTGELFF
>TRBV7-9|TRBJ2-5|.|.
TGTGCCAGCAGCTTAGCGGTGGGACAAAAGGAGACCCAGTACTTC
CASSLAVGQKETQYF
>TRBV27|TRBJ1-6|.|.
TGTGCCAGCAAGTCGGCGACGGGTAATTCACCCATCCACTTT
CASKSATGNSPIHF
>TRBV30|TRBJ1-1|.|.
TGTGCCTGGGCCCATGAGACGGGCACTGAAGCTTTCTTT
CAWAHETGTEAFF
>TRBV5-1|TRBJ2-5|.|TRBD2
TGCGCCAGCAGCACGGGGGGTATTGAAGGAGAGACCCAGTACTTC
CASSTGGIEGETQYF
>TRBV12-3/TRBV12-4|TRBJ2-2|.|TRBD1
TGTGCCAGCAGGGCGGGGAGCCGACAGGGGGCAACCGGGGAGCTGTTTTTT
CASRAGSRQGATGELFF
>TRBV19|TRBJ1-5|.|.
TGTGCCAGTAGAAGCGTAGGAAGCAATCAGCCCCAGCATTTT
CASRSVGSNQPQHF
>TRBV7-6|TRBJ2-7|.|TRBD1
TGTGCCAGCAGCGAAGGGACAGGAACTACCTACGAGCAGTACTTC
CASSEGTGTTYEQYF
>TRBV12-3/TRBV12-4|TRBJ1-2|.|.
TGTGCCAGCACCGTACCGGGATCCTCTAACTATGGCTACACCTTC
CASTVPGSSNYGYTF
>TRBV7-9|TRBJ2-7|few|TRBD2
TGTGCCAGCAGCCTGGGGGAGGGAACCTACGAGCAGTACTTC
CASSLGEGTYEQYF
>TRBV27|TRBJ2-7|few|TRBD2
TGTGCCAGCAGGAGGACTAGCGGACCCTACGAGCAGTACTTC
CASRRTSGPYEQYF